Listed here is a single T cell receptor beta chain. The antigen is unknown. Primed by a sample-barcoded 5' primer and a J-beta primer mix, a second PCR proceeded for roughly 6 to 12 cycles. One entry per CDR3 protein, called by TCRdb with MiXCR from the 5' RACE reads. The data hold about 580,000 distinct CDR3 sequences, with about 45% observed a single time. The data originate from a study of blood T cells in healthy people across ages. Study-level points and caveats: It was the long-lived donors that had more naive CD4+ cells and higher diversity than aged donors.

The CDR3 loop spans 18 amino acids. Germline V gives CDR1 MGHRA, CDR2 YSYEKL. This chain uses TRBV4-1 with TRBJ2-4, with 9 bases identical to TRBD2. The J call may be mistaken, given a closer DNA end match to TRBJ2-7. The clonotype comes from an elderly man in good health. Source material: blood. The CDR3 nucleotides read TGCGCCAGCAGCCAAGATTCCCTCCTAGCGGGACCTCCCTACGAGCAGTACTTC. This gives the protein CASSQDSLLAGPPYEQYF.